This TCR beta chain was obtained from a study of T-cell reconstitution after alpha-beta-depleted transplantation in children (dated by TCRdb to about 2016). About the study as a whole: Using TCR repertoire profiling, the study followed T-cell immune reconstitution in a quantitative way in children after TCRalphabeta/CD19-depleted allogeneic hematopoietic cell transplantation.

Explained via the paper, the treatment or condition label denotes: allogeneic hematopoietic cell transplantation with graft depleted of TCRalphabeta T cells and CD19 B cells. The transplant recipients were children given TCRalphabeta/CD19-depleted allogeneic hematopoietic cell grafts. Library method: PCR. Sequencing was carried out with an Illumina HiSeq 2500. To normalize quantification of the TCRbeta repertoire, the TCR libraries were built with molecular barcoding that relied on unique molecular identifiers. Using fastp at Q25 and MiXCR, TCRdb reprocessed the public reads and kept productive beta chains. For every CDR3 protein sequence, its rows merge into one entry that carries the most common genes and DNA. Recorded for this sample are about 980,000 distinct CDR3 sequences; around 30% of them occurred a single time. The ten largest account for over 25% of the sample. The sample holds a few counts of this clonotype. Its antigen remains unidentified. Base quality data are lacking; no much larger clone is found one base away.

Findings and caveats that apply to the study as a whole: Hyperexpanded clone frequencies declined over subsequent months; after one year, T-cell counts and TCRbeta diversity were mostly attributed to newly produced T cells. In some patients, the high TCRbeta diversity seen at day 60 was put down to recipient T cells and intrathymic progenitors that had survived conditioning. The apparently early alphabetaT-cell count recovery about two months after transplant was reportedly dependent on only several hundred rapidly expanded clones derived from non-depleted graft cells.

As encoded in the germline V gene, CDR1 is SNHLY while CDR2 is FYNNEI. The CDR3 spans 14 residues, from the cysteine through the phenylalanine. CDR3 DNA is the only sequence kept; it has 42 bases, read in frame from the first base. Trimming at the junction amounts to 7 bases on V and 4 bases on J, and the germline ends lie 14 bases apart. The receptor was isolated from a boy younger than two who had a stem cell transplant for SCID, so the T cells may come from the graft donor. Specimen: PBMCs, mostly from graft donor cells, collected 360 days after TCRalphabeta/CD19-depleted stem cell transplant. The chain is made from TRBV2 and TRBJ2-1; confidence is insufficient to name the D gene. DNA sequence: TGTGCCAGCAAAGCAGATCCCCCATACAATGAGCAGTTCTTC. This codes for CASKADPPYNEQFF.